The 15 T cell receptor beta chains below come from one sample, sequenced in a study of cytomegalovirus exposure and HLA in healthy donors. With 60 Vbeta and 13 Jbeta primers, the PCR was carried out. Profiling relied on immunoSEQ multiplex PCR, and the TCRdb table lists in-frame clones only, not all of them. The repertoire has about 120,000 clones, about 75% of them found once; the top ten carry approximately 30%. Sequencing was performed on PBMCs. The receptors here all came from a man between 60 and 70 years old in good health and CMV-seropositive.

The chain carries TRBV29-1 and TRBJ1-1; D is unclear. The CDR3 runs to 10 residues. CDR1 SQVTM and CDR2 ANQGSEA come from the germline V gene. Trimming took off 6 bases at V and 7 bases at J, with 9 bases between the two ends. The CDR3 reads CSVVQDEAFF. CDR3 bases: TGCAGCGTGGTTCAGGATGAAGCTTTCTTT.

This chain joins TRBV6-1 and TRBJ2-2; TRBD1 agrees at 8 bases. CDR1 is MNHNS and CDR2 is SASEGT in the germline V gene. With V trimmed by 6 bases and J by 4 bases, 4 bases remained unmatched. There are 14 residues in the CDR3. The CDR3: CASRKGTGTGELFF. DNA for the CDR3: TGTGCCAGCAGAAAAGGGACAGGCACCGGGGAGCTGTTTTTT.

V is TRBV5-1 and J is TRBJ2-3; D unclear. CDR3 length: 12 residues. CDR1 is SGHRS and CDR2 is YFSETQ in the germline V gene. V dropped 2 bases and J dropped 6 bases, with 7 bases sitting between them. The CDR3 nucleotides read TGCGCCAGCAGCTTCCGAGAGGATACGCAGTATTTT. This gives the protein CASSFREDTQYF.

The CDR3 sequence is CASSLGPGVLSEQYF. Here the CDR3 DNA reads TGTGCCAGCAGCTTGGGCCCGGGGGTTCTAAGCGAGCAGTACTTC. The chain has TRBV5-5 and TRBJ2-7; TRBD2 might be the D (6 bases). The V end lost 0 bases, the J end lost 6 bases, and 16 bases lay between the germline ends. The CDR3 length is 15 residues. Germline CDR1 and CDR2: SGHKS and YYEKEE (reference sequence).

V and J are TRBV7-9 and TRBJ1-1; perhaps TRBD1 as D (5 bases). The CDR3 is 14 amino acids. CDR1 SEHNR and CDR2 FQNEAQ come from the germline V gene (reference sequence). The V end lost 1 base, the J end lost 4 bases, and 10 bases lay between the germline ends. The CDR3 reads CASSLGQWGTEAFF. The DNA of the CDR3 is TGTGCCAGCAGCTTAGGACAGTGGGGCACTGAAGCTTTCTTT. The variable domain in full, with the rest retrieved from reference TRBV7-9 and TRBJ1-1, is DTGVSQNPRHKITKRGQNVTFRCDPISEHNRLYWYRQTLGQGPEFLTYFQNEAQLEKSRLLSDRFSAERPKGSFSTLEIQRTEQGDSAMYLCASSLGQWGTEAFFGQGTRLTVV.

The V and J genes are TRBV28 and TRBJ2-7, with a weak D call TRBD2 (6 bases). Germline loops: CDR1 MDHEN, CDR2 SYDVKM. The CDR3 covers 14 residues. V lost 6 bases, J lost 7 bases, and 19 bases lay in between. CDR3: CASSPVGGVGEQYF. The CDR3 DNA sequence: TGTGCCAGCAGCCCCGTGGGGGGAGTGGGTGAGCAGTACTTC.

The sample holds a few counts of this clone. This sequence joins TRBV21-1 and TRBJ2-1; the DNA was not compared with TRBD1, the D call given in the table. TRBV21-1 is assigned pseudogene status. This CDR3 contains 17 residues. The CDR3 sequence is CASGVRGWTGSYNEQFF. The CDR3 DNA follows: TGTGCCAGCGGTGTGAGGGGTTGGACAGGCTCCTACAATGAGCAGTTCTTC.

This chain connects TRBV5-1 to TRBJ2-3, with D unclear. Germline V gene lookup returns CDR1 SGHRS and CDR2 YFSETQ. The CDR3 has 15 residues. V dropped 3 bases and J dropped 1 base, with 12 bases sitting between them. The CDR3 bases are TGCGCCAGCAGCTATCCGGTTGCTGGCACAGATACGCAGTATTTT. The encoded protein is CASSYPVAGTDTQYF. The variable domain in full, completed from reference TRBV5-1 and TRBJ2-3, reads KAGVTQTPRYLIKTRGQQVTLSCSPISGHRSVSWYQQTPGQGLQFLFEYFSETQRNKGNFPGRFSGRQFSNSRSEMNVSTLELGDSALYLCASSYPVAGTDTQYFGPGTRLTVL.

V gene TRBV19 combines with J gene TRBJ2-6; tentatively, D is TRBD2 (6 bases). Germline V lookup: CDR1 LNHDA, CDR2 SQIVND (reference sequence). This CDR3 has 18 amino acids. The V end lost 6 bases, the J end lost 4 bases, and 22 bases lay between the germline ends. The CDR3 loop reads CASRVGRGAISGANVLTF. The DNA for the CDR3 is TGTGCCAGTAGAGTGGGACGCGGGGCAATCTCCGGGGCCAACGTCCTGACTTTC.

This chain uses TRBV6-1 with TRBJ1-2; tentatively, D is TRBD1 (6 bases). The CDR3 is 13 amino acids. V was cut by 4 bases and J by 6 bases, with 12 bases left in between. CDR1 MNHNS and CDR2 SASEGT come from the germline V gene. The CDR3 DNA reads as TGTGCCAGCAGTGCCCCAGGGGCCAATGGCTACACCTTC. This encodes CASSAPGANGYTF.

This clone was seen only a few times. The gene calls are TRBV7-2 and TRBJ1-2; TRBD1 aligns across 11 bases. V lost 3 bases, J lost 2 bases, and 11 bases stayed unmatched. The CDR3 spans 18 residues. Germline assignment: CDR1 SGHTA and CDR2 FQGNSA. CDR3 loop: CASSFRTGGKGQNYGYTF. The DNA of the CDR3 is TGTGCCAGCAGCTTCCGGACAGGGGGCAAAGGGCAGAACTATGGCTACACCTTC.

The J gene is TRBJ1-5, the V gene TRBV10-3, with D maybe TRBD1 (6 bases). Trimming removed 2 bases at V and 2 bases at J, with 7 bases between. This CDR3 is built from 14 residues. Germline-derived CDR1 and CDR2 are ENHRY and SYGVKD. The CDR3 region is CAISEEGGNQPQHF. As DNA, the CDR3 is TGTGCCATCAGTGAGGAGGGGGGCAATCAGCCCCAGCATTTT.

V is TRBV2 and J is TRBJ1-1; D gene uncertain. CDR3 length: 13 residues. Germline V lookup: CDR1 SNHLY, CDR2 FYNNEI. V dropped 2 bases and J dropped 5 bases, with 9 bases sitting between them. Here the CDR3 reads CASSEYMRTEAFF. CDR3 nucleotides: TGTGCCAGCAGTGAATATATGAGGACTGAAGCTTTCTTT.

The CDR3 DNA sequence: TGTGCCAGTAGTATGAGTCGACAACCCCTCCACTTT. It codes for CASSMSRQPLHF. This chain uses TRBV19 with TRBJ1-6, with unresolved D. V lost 3 bases to trimming and J lost 12 bases, with 9 bases between them. Germline CDR1 is LNHDA and CDR2 is SQIVND (reference sequence). This CDR3 contains 12 residues.

The V gene is TRBV30, the J gene TRBJ1-1; D uncertain. The CDR3 covers 14 residues. The V and J ends lost 2 bases and 2 bases respectively, with 12 bases between them. The germline V gene has CDR1 GTSNPN and CDR2 SVGIG (reference sequence). For the CDR3, the DNA is TGTGCCTGGAGTCAGCAGGCTTTCAACACTGAAGCTTTCTTT. Residues: CAWSQQAFNTEAFF. Based on the CDR3 plus reference TRBV30 and TRBJ1-1, the full variable domain is SQTIHQWPATLVQPVGSPLSLECTVEGTSNPNLYWYRQAAGRGLQLLFYSVGIGQISSEVPQNLSASRPQDRQFILSSKKLLLSDSGFYLCAWSQQAFNTEAFFGQGTRLTVV.